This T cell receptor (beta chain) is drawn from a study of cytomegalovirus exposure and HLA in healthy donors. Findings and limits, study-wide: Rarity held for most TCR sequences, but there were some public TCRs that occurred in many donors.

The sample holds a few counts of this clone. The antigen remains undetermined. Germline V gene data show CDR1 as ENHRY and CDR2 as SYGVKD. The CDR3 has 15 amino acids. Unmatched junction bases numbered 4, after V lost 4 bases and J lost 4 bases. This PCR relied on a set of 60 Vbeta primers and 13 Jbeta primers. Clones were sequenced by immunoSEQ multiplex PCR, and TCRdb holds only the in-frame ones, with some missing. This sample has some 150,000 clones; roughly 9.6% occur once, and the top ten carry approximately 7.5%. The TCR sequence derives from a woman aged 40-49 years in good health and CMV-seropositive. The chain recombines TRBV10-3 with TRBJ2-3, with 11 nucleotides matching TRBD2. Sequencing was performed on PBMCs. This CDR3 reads CAISALAGGPDTQYF. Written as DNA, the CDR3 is TGTGCCATCAGTGCGTTAGCGGGGGGGCCAGATACGCAGTATTTT.